The 14 T cell receptor beta chains given below trace back to one sample, sequenced in a study of identical twins. TCRdb processed the 5' RACE reads anew with MiXCR; each CDR3 protein has one entry. The data hold around 1.7 million distinct CDR3 sequences, with more than 30% observed a single time. Sequenced sample: cord blood. These receptors were obtained from a newborn girl in good health.

This clonotype was picked up a small number of times. The gene calls are TRBV6-5 and TRBJ1-2; D uncertain. This CDR3 has 13 residues. The V end lost 0 bases, the J end lost 8 bases, and 10 bases lay between the germline ends. Germline V lookup: CDR1 MNHEY, CDR2 SVGAGI. The CDR3 nucleotides are TGTGCCAGCAGTTACTCGGGCGGGCCGGGCTACACCTTC. Protein: CASSYSGGPGYTF.

The J gene is TRBJ2-1, the V gene TRBV19, with 7 bases matching TRBD1. Trimming cost V 1 base and J 1 base; bases outside gene matches: 1. The CDR3 is made up of 15 amino acids. From germline, CDR1 is LNHDA and CDR2 SQIVND (reference sequence). The CDR3 region is CASSIVTGSYNEQFF. The CDR3 DNA follows: TGTGCCAGTAGTATAGTGACAGGGTCCTACAATGAGCAGTTCTTC.

The chain has TRBV18 and TRBJ1-1, with D perhaps matching TRBD1 (6 bases). The CDR3 length is 16 residues. Germline-derived CDR1 and CDR2 are KGHSH and LQKENI. Trimming shortened V by 5 bases and J by 2 bases, and 18 bases separated the two germline ends. The CDR3 loop reads CASSIGGGQKNTEAFF. The DNA of the CDR3 is TGTGCCAGCTCAATAGGAGGCGGACAGAAAAACACTGAAGCTTTCTTT.

The table lists this clonotype with a few counts. The V call is TRBV24-1, the J call TRBJ2-4; weak D call: TRBD2 (6 bases). The germline gives CDR1 KGHDR, CDR2 SFDVKD. Trimming pared 2 bases from V and 6 bases from J, leaving 13 bases between. The CDR3 contains 15 residues. For the CDR3, the DNA is TGTGCCACCAGTGATTCAAGGGCACTAGCAAACATTCAGTACTTC. It translates to CATSDSRALANIQYF.

This clonotype was found a few times. The chain carries TRBV4-1 and TRBJ2-3, with 8 nucleotides matching TRBD2. Unmatched junction bases numbered 7, after V lost 3 bases and J lost 2 bases. The CDR3 has 16 residues. The V gene's germline CDR1 is MGHRA and CDR2 YSYEKL. The CDR3 here is CASSHTGTRTTDTQYF. As DNA, the CDR3 is TGCGCCAGCAGCCACACCGGGACTAGGACCACAGATACGCAGTATTTT.

In regard to this clonotype: A much larger clone sits a single nucleotide away, making a read error possible. The chain uses TRBV5-1 and TRBJ2-1; D is perhaps TRBD1 (5 bases). The J call may be wrong; the DNA end is better matched by TRBJ2-7. From germline, CDR1 is SGHRS and CDR2 YFSETQ. The CDR3 is 13 residues long. CDR3 sequence: CASSKGSYNEQYF. The CDR3 DNA reads as TGCGCCAGCAGCAAGGGGTCTTACAATGAGCAGTACTTC.

For the CDR3, the DNA is TGTGCCAGCAGTGACCAAATACACAATGAGCAGTTCTTC. Its translation is CASSDQIHNEQFF. The rearrangement uses TRBV6-4 and TRBJ2-1; D unresolved. The V end lost 2 bases, the J end lost 5 bases, and 7 bases lay between the germline ends. Per the germline V gene, CDR1 is MRHNA and CDR2 is SNTAGT. The CDR3 extends over 13 amino acids.

This clonotype was seen a few times. V and J are TRBV28 and TRBJ2-1, with TRBD2 matching over 8 bases. CDR3 size: 16 residues. Germline CDR1 MDHEN, CDR2 SYDVKM. Losses at the gene ends were 3 bases for V and 4 bases for J; bases not matched to a gene: 8. The CDR3 loop is CASSFGLVAGYNEQFF. CDR3 nucleotide sequence: TGTGCCAGCAGTTTTGGGTTAGTAGCGGGATACAATGAGCAGTTCTTC.

The chain is built from TRBV25-1 and TRBJ2-2, with 7 positions matching TRBD2. Germline V gene lookup returns CDR1 MGHDK and CDR2 SYGVNS. This CDR3 has 15 amino acids. After removal of 4 bases from V and 4 bases from J, the junction contained 6 bases not matched to a gene. The CDR3 region is CASSASSGFTGELFF. DNA for the CDR3: TGTGCCAGCAGTGCGTCTAGCGGATTCACCGGGGAGCTGTTTTTT.

This clonotype was seen only a few times. The J gene is TRBJ2-2, the V gene TRBV28; 8 positions match TRBD2. Germline CDR1 is MDHEN and CDR2 is SYDVKM. The CDR3 has 16 residues. The V gene end was trimmed by 5 bases and the J gene end by 2 bases; junction bases not matched to a gene: 7. CDR3 residues: CASSPGGGSNTGELFF. In DNA form, the CDR3 reads TGTGCCAGCAGTCCCGGGGGGGGGAGCAACACCGGGGAGCTGTTTTTT. The entire variable domain, with the rest obtained from reference TRBV28 and TRBJ2-2, is as follows: DVKVTQSSRYLVKRTGEKVFLECVQDMDHENMFWYRQDPGLGLRLIYFSYDVKMKEKGDIPEGYSVSREKKERFSLILESASTNQTSMYLCASSPGGGSNTGELFFGEGSRLTVL.

The gene calls are TRBV5-1 and TRBJ2-5; TRBD2 aligns across 10 bases. From germline, CDR1 is SGHRS and CDR2 YFSETQ. The trim removed 6 bases at V and 2 bases at J, leaving 7 bases unmatched. The CDR3 has 15 amino acids. The CDR3 bases are TGCGCCAGCACCCTAACTAGCGGGGTACAAGAGACCCAGTACTTC. Translating gives CASTLTSGVQETQYF.

This clonotype was observed a few times. The chain employs TRBV27 and TRBJ2-1; 8 bases map to TRBD1. J was trimmed by 2 bases and V by 8 bases; bases with no gene match: 5. Germline-derived CDR1 and CDR2 are MNHEY and SMNVEV (reference sequence). CDR3 length: 14 residues. The CDR3: CASSKQGAYNEQFF. For the CDR3, the DNA is TGTGCCAGCTCTAAACAGGGGGCCTACAATGAGCAGTTCTTC.

The chain uses TRBV2 and TRBJ2-7; perhaps TRBD2 as D (5 bases). The CDR3 extends over 15 amino acids. Germline V CDR1 and CDR2: SNHLY, FYNNEI. Trimming left V 5 bases short and J 7 bases short, with 21 bases between. CDR3 bases: TGTGCCAGCAGTTTAAATCCGGGTTCGGGGAATGAGCAGTACTTC. Translated, it gives CASSLNPGSGNEQYF.

This clonotype was counted between two and nine times. The gene calls are TRBV24-1 and TRBJ1-2, with D unresolved. V lost 9 bases and J 7 bases, leaving 17 bases between the germline ends. CDR3 length equals 13 residues. Per the germline V gene, CDR1 is KGHDR and CDR2 is SFDVKD. CDR3 protein: CATAAEISSGYTF. In DNA form, the CDR3 reads TGTGCCACCGCGGCCGAGATATCTTCTGGCTACACCTTC.